The 32 T cell receptor beta chains below all came from one sample that was sequenced in a study of cytomegalovirus exposure and HLA in healthy donors. Use of 60 Vbeta and 13 Jbeta primers characterized the PCR. Sequencing was performed with immunoSEQ multiplex PCR; in TCRdb, only in-frame clones are kept and a portion is missing. This table has some 170,000 clones, around 81% appearing once. The sequenced sample was PBMCs. The source of these receptors is a woman aged 30 to 39 in good health and CMV-seronegative.

The chain joins TRBV10-1 to TRBJ1-3, with 12 bases matching TRBD1. J lost 8 bases, V lost 4 bases, and 6 bases had no gene match. Germline V gene sequence: CDR1 WNHNN, CDR2 SYGVQD (reference sequence). This CDR3 has 15 residues. CDR3 amino acids: CASSGRDRGLDTIYF. The CDR3 bases are TGCGCCAGCAGTGGCCGGGACAGGGGGCTTGACACCATATATTTT.

The V gene is TRBV11-2, the J gene TRBJ2-7; D remains ambiguous. The V gene's germline CDR1 is SGHAT and CDR2 FQNNGV. The CDR3 length is 13 residues. The ends were cut back, 0 bases at V and 4 bases at J, with 7 bases in the middle. The CDR3 DNA reads as TGTGCCAGCAGCTTAGATCAGGAATACGAGCAGTACTTC. Translated: CASSLDQEYEQYF.

This clone was seen more than once but under ten times. The chain recombines TRBV4-3 with TRBJ1-2; 10 bases agree with TRBD1. The germline CDR1 and CDR2 sequences are LGHNA and YSLEER. V shed 1 base, J shed 6 bases, and the junction held 8 bases outside the gene matches. This CDR3 is 16 amino acids long. CDR3 coding DNA: TGCGCCAGCAGCCAAGCCTATGACAGGGGGCGAGATGGCTACACCTTC. This codes for CASSQAYDRGRDGYTF.

This clone appeared a few times. V usage is TRBV27 and J usage is TRBJ2-3, with a weak D call TRBD2 (6 bases). Germline CDR1 is MNHEY and CDR2 is SMNVEV (reference sequence). Between the trimmed V and J ends, which lost 1 base and 4 bases, there was a span of 12 bases. This CDR3 spans 15 amino acids. The CDR3 protein is CASSLYAGSADTQYF. The CDR3, as DNA: TGTGCCAGCAGTTTATACGCGGGAAGCGCAGATACGCAGTATTTT.

This clone was counted between two and nine times. V usage is TRBV28 and J usage is TRBJ2-5; D perhaps matches TRBD2 (7 bases). CDR3 size: 15 residues. Germline V lookup: CDR1 MDHEN, CDR2 SYDVKM. Trimming cost V 7 bases and J 2 bases, with 17 bases left between them. DNA of the CDR3: TGTGCCAGCATCCCGAGGGGGGGTCGACAAGAGACCCAGTACTTC. Translating gives CASIPRGGRQETQYF.

This chain uses TRBV2 with TRBJ1-1; TRBD1 aligns across 7 bases. From germline, CDR1 is SNHLY and CDR2 FYNNEI. This CDR3 is built from 14 residues. After removal of 6 bases from V and 3 bases from J, the junction contained 7 bases not matched to a gene. CDR3 sequence: CASRGSQGDTEAFF. The CDR3 DNA reads TGTGCCAGCAGGGGTTCCCAGGGGGACACTGAAGCTTTCTTT.

This chain joins TRBV6-4 and TRBJ2-3; D gene uncertain. The V gene lost 2 bases and the J gene lost 3 bases, with 3 bases spanning the gap. This CDR3 has 12 amino acids. The germline V gene has CDR1 MRHNA and CDR2 SNTAGT. The CDR3 DNA sequence: TGTGCCAGCAGTGACCTGACAGATACGCAGTATTTT. It yields the protein CASSDLTDTQYF.

In DNA, the CDR3 is TGCGCCAGCAGGGGACAGGGTAGCTCCTACGAGCAGTACTTC. Protein sequence: CASRGQGSSYEQYF. V is TRBV5-1 and J is TRBJ2-7, with 9 bases matching TRBD1. Germline V lookup: CDR1 SGHRS, CDR2 YFSETQ. V dropped 5 bases and J dropped 0; count of bases not matched to a gene: 3. The CDR3 loop spans 14 amino acids.

This clone was detected a few times. The chain couples TRBV7-9 to TRBJ1-2; possible D gene TRBD1, 5 bases. V lost 1 base to trimming and J lost 7 bases, with 13 bases between them. CDR1 is SEHNR, CDR2 FQNEAQ, per germline (reference sequence). The CDR3 has 14 residues. CDR3 bases: TGTGCCAGCAGCTTAGATGGAGGGGAGGCTGGCTACACCTTC. Amino acid sequence: CASSLDGGEAGYTF.

The chain employs TRBV6-1 and TRBJ1-6; 8 bases fit TRBD1. The V and J ends lost 2 bases and 5 bases, in that order; junction bases with no gene match: 2. In germline, CDR1 is MNHNS, CDR2 SASEGT. The CDR3 runs 15 residues. The CDR3 loop is CASSESGGDNSPLHF. CDR3 sequence (DNA): TGTGCCAGCAGTGAATCAGGGGGCGATAATTCACCCCTCCACTTT.

This chain connects TRBV28 to TRBJ2-3; 9 bases are shared with TRBD1. J lost 2 bases, V lost 6 bases, and 6 bases had no gene match. The CDR3 consists of 15 residues. Germline V gene sequence: CDR1 MDHEN, CDR2 SYDVKM. The CDR3 loop is CASSLNRGHTDTQYF. In DNA, the CDR3 is TGTGCCAGCAGCCTGAACAGGGGGCACACAGATACGCAGTATTTT.

The sample holds a few counts of this clone. Germline and junction disagree at one end, which may indicate a read error. This chain connects TRBV6-5 to TRBJ2-1; D might be TRBD1 (6 bases). The CDR3 extends over 12 amino acids. CDR1 and CDR2 from the germline V gene are MNHEY and SVGAGI. CDR3 amino acids: CASSTGTLVSIF. In nucleotides, the CDR3 is TGTGCCAGCAGTACGGGGACACTAGTATCGATCTTC.

The rearrangement joins TRBV10-3 to TRBJ2-7; TRBD2 matches 13 bases. With V trimmed by 8 bases and J by 0 bases, 13 bases remained unmatched. Germline V CDR1 and CDR2: ENHRY, SYGVKD. The length of the CDR3 is 18 residues. The CDR3 DNA sequence: TGTGCCATCTCACTCCCGGGGACTAGCGGGGCCGGCTCCTACGAGCAGTACTTC. This encodes CAISLPGTSGAGSYEQYF.

This rearrangement joins TRBV7-2 to TRBJ2-5, with D hard to call. With 2 bases removed from V and 0 bases from J, the gap between germline ends came to 10 bases. Germline lookup yields CDR1 SGHTA and CDR2 FQGNSA. The CDR3 loop spans 15 amino acids. In nucleotides, the CDR3 is TGTGCCAGCAGCTTAACAGAACGGTACCAAGAGACCCAGTACTTC. Protein product: CASSLTERYQETQYF.

This chain uses TRBV7-8 with TRBJ2-7, with D possibly matching TRBD2 (6 bases). CDR1 and CDR2 (germline): SGHVS, FQNEAQ. The CDR3 extends over 16 amino acids. The germline V and J ends were trimmed by 5 bases and 0 bases, with 17 bases remaining between them. This CDR3 reads CASSIGGTGFSYEQYF. The CDR3 bases are TGTGCCAGCAGCATTGGGGGGACTGGGTTCTCCTACGAGCAGTACTTC.

This clone was recorded a few times. The J gene is TRBJ1-5, the V gene TRBV5-1; 7 nucleotides align to TRBD1. Unmatched junction bases numbered 3, after V lost 0 bases and J lost 6 bases. Looked up from germline, CDR1 is SGHRS and CDR2 is YFSETQ. The CDR3 has 14 residues. CDR3 in amino acids: CASSLVSGGQPQHF. CDR3 in DNA: TGCGCCAGCAGCTTGGTATCAGGGGGTCAGCCCCAGCATTTT. Full variable domain (remainder filled in from reference TRBV5-1 and TRBJ1-5): KAGVTQTPRYLIKTRGQQVTLSCSPISGHRSVSWYQQTPGQGLQFLFEYFSETQRNKGNFPGRFSGRQFSNSRSEMNVSTLELGDSALYLCASSLVSGGQPQHFGDGTRLSIL.

The gene calls are TRBV7-2 and TRBJ1-3, with TRBD1 as a possible D gene (5 bases). Germline values: CDR1 SGHTA, CDR2 FQGNSA. V was trimmed by 0 bases and J by 4 bases, leaving 10 bases between them. The CDR3 runs 15 residues. Here the CDR3 DNA reads TGTGCCAGCAGCTTAGCGACGACAGTCGGAAACACCATATATTTT. Protein product: CASSLATTVGNTIYF.

CDR3 coding DNA: TGCGCCAGCAGCCAAGTCTTCCCGGGGAGATTCCGCACAGATACGCAGTATTTT. Residues: CASSQVFPGRFRTDTQYF. The chain employs TRBV4-3 and TRBJ2-3, with a tentative D call TRBD2 (5 bases). In germline, CDR1 is LGHNA, CDR2 YSLEER. CDR3 length equals 18 residues. V lost 1 base and J lost 1, with 18 bases in between.

The V call is TRBV9, the J call TRBJ1-1; D gene unclear. V was trimmed by 0 bases and J by 1 base, leaving 7 bases between them. Germline CDR1 is SGDLS and CDR2 is YYNGEE. The CDR3 contains 14 residues. DNA for the CDR3: TGTGCCAGCAGCGTAGTTGCGAGGAACACTGAAGCTTTCTTT. This sequence encodes CASSVVARNTEAFF. Variable domain in full (rest from reference TRBV9 and TRBJ1-1): DSGVTQTPKHLITATGQRVTLRCSPRSGDLSVYWYQQSLDQGLQFLIQYYNGEERAKGNILERFSAQQFPDLHSELNLSSLELGDSALYFCASSVVARNTEAFFGQGTRLTVV.

The table lists this clone with a few counts. Other nucleotide sequences from this sample produce the same CDR3. The chain employs TRBV14 and TRBJ2-7, with D maybe TRBD1 (5 bases). The length of the CDR3 is 14 residues. In germline, CDR1 is SGHDN, CDR2 FVKESK. V was shortened by 0 bases and J by 4 bases, with 10 bases between the two germline ends. CDR3 nucleotides: TGTGCCAGCAGCCAAGAAAAGGGGCTATACGAGCAGTACTTC. It translates to CASSQEKGLYEQYF.

This clone was counted only a few times. The chain uses TRBV5-6 and TRBJ2-3; possible D gene TRBD2, 7 bases. The CDR3 has 17 amino acids. Trimming shortened V by 4 bases and J by 0 bases, and 18 bases separated the two germline ends. Per the germline V gene, CDR1 is SGHDT and CDR2 is YYEEEE. CDR3 nucleotides: TGTGCCAGCAGCGGGGGGGTTAGGGGGGCTAGCACAGATACGCAGTATTTT. It encodes CASSGGVRGASTDTQYF.

The CDR3, as DNA: TGTGCCAGCAGCTTAGAGATAGGGGGAACCGAGCAGTACTTC. It yields the protein CASSLEIGGTEQYF. The gene calls are TRBV7-2 and TRBJ2-7, with D possibly matching TRBD1 (6 bases). This CDR3 is built from 14 residues. V was pared by 1 base and J by 6 bases, with 13 bases between. Germline loops: CDR1 SGHTA, CDR2 FQGNSA.

A few counts support this clone. The J gene is TRBJ2-5, the V gene TRBV5-1; TRBD2 agrees at 7 bases. The junction had 19 bases not matched to a gene; V was cut back by 4 bases and J by 4 bases. Germline CDR1 reads SGHRS; CDR2 reads YFSETQ. The CDR3 extends over 18 amino acids. Here the CDR3 reads CASSPDRPVAGVGETQYF. CDR3 nucleotide sequence: TGCGCCAGCAGCCCCGACAGACCCGTGGCGGGAGTAGGAGAGACCCAGTACTTC.

The rearrangement joins TRBV18 to TRBJ1-1; D gene ambiguous. V was shortened by 3 bases and J by 3 bases, with 8 bases between the two germline ends. Germline CDR1 and CDR2: KGHSH and LQKENI. The CDR3 contains 13 residues. For the CDR3, the DNA is TGTGCCAGCTCACCGAACGGAGACACTGAAGCTTTCTTT. This sequence encodes CASSPNGDTEAFF.

V is TRBV28 and J is TRBJ1-6; D may be TRBD1 (6 bases). Trimming removed 5 bases at V and 14 bases at J, with 19 bases between. The CDR3 has 14 residues. CDR1 MDHEN and CDR2 SYDVKM come from the germline V gene. CDR3 region: CASSVRQVGGALHF. The CDR3 DNA reads TGTGCCAGCAGTGTCCGACAGGTCGGGGGGGCCCTCCACTTT. Full variable domain (remainder filled in from reference TRBV28 and TRBJ1-6): DVKVTQSSRYLVKRTGEKVFLECVQDMDHENMFWYRQDPGLGLRLIYFSYDVKMKEKGDIPEGYSVSREKKERFSLILESASTNQTSMYLCASSVRQVGGALHFGNGTRLTVT.

The chain recombines TRBV6-1 with TRBJ1-3; weak D call: TRBD1 (6 bases). Germline assignment: CDR1 MNHNS and CDR2 SASEGT. This CDR3 has 15 amino acids. The ends were cut back, 6 bases at V and 0 bases at J, with 12 bases in the middle. For the CDR3, the DNA is TGTGCCAGCAGGGACAGCTACAACTCTGGAAACACCATATATTTT. Its protein is CASRDSYNSGNTIYF.

This chain uses TRBV15 with TRBJ1-2; a possible D gene is TRBD1 (5 bases). The CDR3 is 15 residues long. Germline V gives CDR1 LNHNV, CDR2 YYDKDF (reference sequence). Trimming shortened V by 4 bases and J by 7 bases, and 19 bases separated the two germline ends. CDR3 nucleotides: TGTGCCACCAGCAAAGAGCGGGGACGGAGCTCTGGCTACACCTTC. Translated, it gives CATSKERGRSSGYTF.

The rearrangement joins TRBV28 to TRBJ2-2; D is undetermined. Germline assignment: CDR1 MDHEN and CDR2 SYDVKM. CDR3 size: 14 residues. The V and J ends lost 2 bases and 3 bases respectively, with 7 bases between them. CDR3 sequence: CASSLARYTGELFF. DNA for the CDR3: TGTGCCAGCAGTTTAGCGAGATACACCGGGGAGCTGTTTTTT.

J is TRBJ2-2 and V is TRBV6-1, with D perhaps TRBD1 (6 bases). The germline CDR1 and CDR2 sequences are MNHNS and SASEGT. V was trimmed by 4 bases and J by 1 base, leaving 13 bases between them. CDR3 length equals 16 residues. CDR3 DNA: TGTGCCAGCAGTGCGCAACCGGGACAGAACACCGGGGAGCTGTTTTTT. As protein: CASSAQPGQNTGELFF.

The table lists this clone with a count of one. The genes are TRBV5-8 and TRBJ2-5; TRBD1 matches 9 bases. The V gene end was trimmed by 3 bases and the J gene end by 6 bases; junction bases not matched to a gene: 12. CDR1 is SGHTS and CDR2 is YDEGEE in the germline V gene. The CDR3 loop spans 16 amino acids. The CDR3 coding sequence is TGTGCCAGCAGCTGGGACAGGGAGGGGGATAGGCAGACCCAGTACTTC. It codes for CASSWDREGDRQTQYF.

This chain connects TRBV11-2 to TRBJ2-7; 8 nucleotides align to TRBD2. The CDR3 consists of 15 residues. Germline values: CDR1 SGHAT, CDR2 FQNNGV. The J segment lost 3 bases and the V segment lost 5 bases, leaving 9 bases of the junction unmatched. The CDR3 loop reads CASSDPGGWNYEQYF. DNA of the CDR3: TGTGCCAGCAGCGACCCGGGGGGGTGGAACTACGAGCAGTACTTC.

This clone was detected only a few times. V is TRBV28 and J is TRBJ1-1, with 7 bases identical to TRBD1. Germline lookup yields CDR1 MDHEN and CDR2 SYDVKM. The CDR3 contains 14 residues. V trimming: 6 bases; J trimming: 5 bases; junction bases outside the gene matches: 9. CDR3 DNA sequence: TGTGCCAGCAGCTTACCGACAGGGCGTACTGAAGCTTTCTTT. Translating it yields CASSLPTGRTEAFF.